One and the same sample provided the 5 T cell receptor beta chains below, sequenced in a study of T cell responses to AZD1222 COVID-19 vaccine (dated by TCRdb to the early 2020s). Preparation of the library involved the immunoSEQ multiplex PCR assay. Imported from immuneACCESS, the table was reduced by TCRdb to in-frame sequences with V and J called. These copies leave out some clones; in studies compared against another copy, an unresolved V gene accounts for under half, and the cause of the remainder is not known. Across this sample there are about 110,000 clones, with around nine tenths seen only once. 20% to 25% of the sample belongs to the ten largest clones. The time point label, as the study defines it: baseline before first vaccination. The sample here was peripheral blood, taken on day 0 of AZD1222 vaccination. These receptor sequences come from an adult in good health.

V and J are TRBV3-1 (or the pseudogene TRBV3-2) and TRBJ2-5, with D unresolved. The germline V and J ends were trimmed by 1 base and 1 base, with 7 bases remaining between them. Germline V lookup: CDR1 LGHDT, CDR2 YNNKEL (reference sequence). The CDR3 has 14 residues. The CDR3 here is CASSQGTGQETQYF. In DNA, the CDR3 is TGTGCCAGCAGCCAAGGGACGGGCCAAGAGACCCAGTACTTC.

The rearrangement joins TRBV4-3 to TRBJ2-7; D is unresolved. Per the germline V gene, CDR1 is LGHNA and CDR2 is YSLEER. Trimming pared 4 bases from V and 4 bases from J, leaving 14 bases between. This CDR3 region has 14 residues. The CDR3: CASSPGLDGYEQYF. The CDR3 nucleotides are TGCGCCAGCAGCCCCGGGTTAGATGGTTACGAGCAGTACTTC.

This chain's CDR3 is CAWSVARKTSPSYYGYTF. CDR3 in DNA: TGTGCCTGGAGTGTCGCCCGGAAGACTTCGCCTTCCTACTATGGCTACACCTTC. The rearrangement joins TRBV30 to TRBJ1-2; D uncertain. Trimming removed 0 bases at V and 3 bases at J, with 23 bases between. Germline CDR1 and CDR2: GTSNPN and SVGIG (reference sequence). The CDR3 covers 18 residues.

This sequence joins TRBV10-3 and TRBJ2-1, with 9 bases matching TRBD1. Trimming removed 4 bases from V and 8 bases from J; junction bases left unmatched: 12. The CDR3 covers 16 residues. The germline gives CDR1 ENHRY, CDR2 SYGVKD. CDR3 loop: CAISAAPGQGGDEQFF. CDR3 in DNA: TGTGCCATCAGTGCAGCCCCGGGACAGGGAGGCGATGAGCAGTTCTTC.

V gene TRBV7-9 combines with J gene TRBJ1-1, with no clear D. The V gene lost 3 bases and the J gene lost 7 bases, with 6 bases spanning the gap. Germline CDR1 and CDR2: SEHNR and FQNEAQ (reference sequence). The CDR3 runs to 11 residues. CDR3 in amino acids: CASSFAVEAFF. The CDR3 region has the DNA TGTGCCAGCAGCTTTGCCGTTGAAGCTTTCTTT.